The clone carrying this T cell receptor (beta chain) was observed a few times. Its specificity is not known. The data belong to a study of spatial heterogeneity in lung cancer. Study-level findings and limits: Tumor TCRs that were ubiquitous and expanded showed up in blood more at resection than follow-up.

A distinct unique molecular identifier was carried by each TCR cDNA molecule. TCRdb independently ran MiXCR on the 5' RACE reads; one entry per CDR3 protein. This table holds about 80,000 distinct CDR3 sequences, 15% to 25% found once. Trimming stripped 5 bases from V and 7 bases from J, with 13 bases between. The germline gives CDR1 MRHNA, CDR2 SNTAGT. This CDR3 has 13 residues. Time point of the sample: sample taken at primary tumor resection. Sequencing covered unsorted whole RNA taken from tumor, nontumor lung or frozen PBMC. The receptor comes from a male donor with early-stage non-small cell lung cancer. Sequencing was performed on PBMCs, taken at surgery. This chain links TRBV6-4 with TRBJ2-3, with D possibly TRBD1 on 5 matching bases. Here the CDR3 reads CASSYRWGNTQYF. CDR3 sequence (DNA): TGTGCCAGCAGTTACAGGTGGGGAAATACGCAGTATTTT.